A single sample is the source of the 11 T cell receptor beta chains below, sequenced in a study of shared clonotypes between healthy human individuals. Libraries were prepared by immunoSEQ multiplex PCR; TCRdb keeps only in-frame clonotypes and omits some of them. This table has approximately 330,000 clones, around 79% appearing once. Sample: memory CD4+ T cells sorted from blood. The sample's subset: CD45RA-negative fraction. These receptors came from a man aged 25 to 40 in good health.

This clone has a handful of counts. The chain carries TRBV7-8 and TRBJ2-7; no clear D. V lost 5 bases and J 2 bases, leaving 13 bases between the germline ends. CDR3 length equals 14 residues. CDR1 SGHVS and CDR2 FQNEAQ come from the germline V gene. The DNA for the CDR3 is TGTGCCAGCAGCGAGACTCTGGTTGCCTACGAGCAGTACTTC. The encoded protein is CASSETLVAYEQYF.

This clone was picked up a small number of times. V usage is TRBV4-3 and J usage is TRBJ2-1; D is undetermined. Trimming left V 0 bases short and J 7 bases short, with 16 bases between. This CDR3 is 16 amino acids long. Germline V gene data show CDR1 as LGHNA and CDR2 as YSLEER. The CDR3 here is CASSQDLGAPSNEQFF. The CDR3 coding sequence is TGCGCCAGCAGCCAAGATTTGGGCGCCCCTAGTAATGAGCAGTTCTTC.

This chain connects TRBV7-3 to TRBJ1-5; D is unclear. V was clipped by 3 bases and J by 7 bases, with 10 bases between them. The germline V gene has CDR1 SGHTA and CDR2 FQGTGA. This CDR3 region has 13 residues. The DNA of the CDR3 is TGTGCCAGCAGCTTTGGTCGGACCCAGCCCCAGCATTTT. This translates into CASSFGRTQPQHF. Looking up the rest from reference TRBV7-3 and TRBJ1-5 gives the full variable domain: GAGVSQTPSNKVTEKGKYVELRCDPISGHTALYWYRQSLGQGPEFLIYFQGTGAADDSGLPNDRFFAVRPEGSVSTLKIQRTERGDSAVYLCASSFGRTQPQHFGDGTRLSIL.

This clone appeared many times. This sequence joins TRBV7-9 and TRBJ2-1; D may be TRBD1 (5 bases). In germline, CDR1 is SEHNR, CDR2 FQNEAQ (reference sequence). Trimming took off 0 bases at V and 7 bases at J, with 13 bases between the two ends. This CDR3 region has 15 residues. This CDR3 is CASSLARAGHNEQFF. CDR3 in DNA: TGTGCCAGCAGCTTAGCCCGGGCAGGGCATAATGAGCAGTTCTTC.

This clone was picked up a small number of times. J is TRBJ1-1 and V is TRBV10-3; unclear D gene. CDR1 is ENHRY and CDR2 is SYGVKD in the germline V gene. The CDR3 consists of 11 residues. Trimming pared 8 bases from V and 1 base from J, leaving 5 bases between. Here the CDR3 reads CAILTNTEAFF. For the CDR3, the DNA is TGTGCCATCTTGACGAACACTGAAGCTTTCTTT.

This chain joins TRBV28 and TRBJ2-2, with 12 positions matching TRBD1. The junction had 8 bases not matched to a gene; V was cut back by 6 bases and J by 6 bases. This CDR3 region has 16 residues. Per the germline V gene, CDR1 is MDHEN and CDR2 is SYDVKM. The CDR3 reads CASRRGQGAHAGELFF. The CDR3 nucleotides are TGTGCCAGCAGGAGGGGACAGGGGGCGCATGCCGGGGAGCTGTTTTTT.

The chain employs TRBV7-9 and TRBJ2-4; TRBD2 matches 8 bases. Trimming cost V 5 bases and J 0 bases; bases outside gene matches: 12. The germline V gene has CDR1 SEHNR and CDR2 FQNEAQ (reference sequence). The CDR3 spans 18 residues. CDR3 nucleotides: TGTGCCAGCAGCCCGGGGGGGCAGCGGTACCTAGCCAAAAACATTCAGTACTTC. Translating it yields CASSPGGQRYLAKNIQYF.

This clone has only a few counts. V and J are TRBV27 and TRBJ1-2; D ambiguous. The V end was cut by 5 bases, the J end by 8 bases, with 21 bases between. Germline V gene lookup returns CDR1 MNHEY and CDR2 SMNVEV (reference sequence). The CDR3 length is 15 residues. The CDR3 reads CASSSTPRAVGGYTF. In DNA form, the CDR3 reads TGTGCCAGCAGTAGTACCCCGCGGGCAGTCGGCGGCTACACCTTC.

This clone was picked up one time. This probably arose from a read error, given a far larger clone one base away. The chain has TRBV5-6 and TRBJ1-5; D perhaps matches TRBD1 (5 bases). Germline V gene lookup returns CDR1 SGHDT and CDR2 YYEEEE. The CDR3 consists of 15 residues. CDR3 in DNA: TGTACCAGCAGCTTAAACGGAGGGGAGAATCAGCCCCAGCATTTT. Its translation is CTSSLNGGENQPQHF.

This chain connects TRBV6-1 to TRBJ1-2; 12 nucleotides agree with TRBD1. This CDR3 spans 12 amino acids. J was trimmed by 8 bases and V by 11 bases; bases with no gene match: 6. Germline V gene lookup returns CDR1 MNHNS and CDR2 SASEGT. The chain's CDR3 is CAEGQGARGYTF. The CDR3 DNA reads TGTGCCGAGGGACAGGGGGCTCGGGGCTACACCTTC.

The chain joins TRBV2 to TRBJ2-3; D gene uncertain. CDR3 length equals 13 residues. Germline V CDR1 and CDR2: SNHLY, FYNNEI. CDR3 loop: CAARGSSTDTQYF. As DNA, the CDR3 is TGTGCAGCCCGAGGCTCTAGCACAGATACGCAGTATTTT.